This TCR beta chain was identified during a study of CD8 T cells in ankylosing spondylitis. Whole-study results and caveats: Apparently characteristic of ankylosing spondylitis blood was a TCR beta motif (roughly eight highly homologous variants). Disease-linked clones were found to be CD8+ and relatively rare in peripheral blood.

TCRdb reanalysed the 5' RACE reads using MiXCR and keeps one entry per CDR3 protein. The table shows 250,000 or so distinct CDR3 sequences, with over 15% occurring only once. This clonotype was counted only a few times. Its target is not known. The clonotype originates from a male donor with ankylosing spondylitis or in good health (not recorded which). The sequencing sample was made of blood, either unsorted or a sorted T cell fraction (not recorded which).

The CDR3 DNA is TGTGCCAGCAGTGTACGAGGTAACACTGAAGCTTTCTTT. Translated: CASSVRGNTEAFF. V is TRBV2 and J is TRBJ1-1, with D unresolved. The CDR3 contains 13 residues. V lost 4 bases and J 2 bases, leaving 8 bases between the germline ends. The germline V gene encodes CDR1 SNHLY and CDR2 FYNNEI.